The next 20 T cell receptor beta chains were all read from a single sample in a study of neurological immune-mediated disorders. Time point reported: longitudinal time-point 1 (baseline). TCRdb passed the 5' RACE reads through MiXCR, listing each CDR3 protein once. This table holds about 60,000 distinct CDR3 sequences, around 11% found once. The sequenced sample was PBMCs. The origin of the receptors is a male donor with HTLV-1-associated myelopathy (HAM/TSP).

This clonotype was recorded at least ten times. The V call is TRBV7-9, the J call TRBJ2-3; TRBD2 matches at 8 bases. The CDR3 consists of 18 residues. Germline V gene sequence: CDR1 SEHNR, CDR2 FQNEAQ (reference sequence). V was clipped by 3 bases and J by 2 bases; unmatched bases: 13. Written as DNA, the CDR3 is TGTGCCAGCAGCTTTCCGCCTCGCCGGCGGGGGGCCACAGATACGCAGTATTTT. Translation: CASSFPPRRRGATDTQYF.

The CDR3 DNA sequence: TGCAGTGCTAGAGGTCGGGGCCAGGGGTACAATGAGCAGTTCTTC. Protein: CSARGRGQGYNEQFF. The genes are TRBV20-1 and TRBJ2-1; D may be TRBD1 (6 bases). Trimming stripped 1 base from V and 4 bases from J, with 14 bases between. Germline CDR1 and CDR2: DFQATT and SNEGSKA (reference sequence). CDR3 length: 15 residues.

This clonotype was detected many times. The chain links TRBV6-5 to TRBJ1-5; 9 nucleotides agree with TRBD1. The V gene end was trimmed by 4 bases and the J gene end by 7 bases; junction bases not matched to a gene: 2. Germline V gene lookup returns CDR1 MNHEY and CDR2 SVGAGI. The CDR3 contains 13 residues. The CDR3 spells CASSFDRGQPQHF. CDR3 DNA sequence: TGTGCCAGCAGTTTCGACAGGGGGCAGCCCCAGCATTTT.

This clonotype was seen more than once but under ten times. The chain couples TRBV20-1 to TRBJ2-3; D call uncertain. The CDR3 consists of 14 residues. V gave up 3 bases and J gave up 2 bases, with 12 bases separating them. CDR1 is DFQATT and CDR2 is SNEGSKA in the germline V gene (reference sequence). The CDR3 spells CSASFPRATDTQYF. In nucleotides, the CDR3 is TGCAGTGCTAGTTTCCCCAGAGCCACAGATACGCAGTATTTT.

This clonotype was observed at least ten times. The chain uses TRBV5-1 and TRBJ2-5, with D possibly called TRBD1 or TRBD2 (7 bases each). V shed 4 bases and J shed 5 bases, with 12 bases lying between them. The CDR3 is made up of 13 amino acids. Germline lookup yields CDR1 SGHRS and CDR2 YFSETQ. CDR3 residues: CASSQGGEETQYF. The CDR3 nucleotides read TGCGCCAGCAGCCAGGGGGGGGAGGAGACCCAGTACTTC.

This clonotype was counted a few times. The chain has TRBV20-1 and TRBJ2-3; no reliable D call. The V end lost 0 bases, the J end lost 1 base, and 8 bases lay between the germline ends. This CDR3 contains 14 residues. CDR1 is DFQATT, CDR2 SNEGSKA, per germline (reference sequence). The CDR3 DNA is TGCAGTGCTAGAGATTTGGCTGGCACAGATACGCAGTATTTT. Protein: CSARDLAGTDTQYF.

This clonotype appeared a few times. For the CDR3, the DNA is TGCGCCAGCAGCAGACCGCAGGGCAGGAGCTCCTACAATGAGCAGTTCTTC. It codes for CASSRPQGRSSYNEQFF. The chain uses TRBV5-1 and TRBJ2-1; D possibly corresponds to TRBD1 (5 bases). In germline, CDR1 is SGHRS, CDR2 YFSETQ. Trimming took 4 bases from V and 0 from J, leaving 17 bases between them. The CDR3 is 17 amino acids.

This clonotype came up many times. This sequence joins TRBV6-1 and TRBJ2-7; the match to TRBD2 covers 12 bases. This CDR3 is 14 amino acids long. Trimming cost V 6 bases and J 1 base; bases outside gene matches: 1. CDR1 is MNHNS, CDR2 SASEGT, per germline. CDR3 in amino acids: CASRGLAGSYEQYF. In DNA, the CDR3 is TGTGCCAGCAGAGGACTAGCGGGGTCCTACGAGCAGTACTTC.

This clonotype appeared many times. The V and J genes are TRBV19 and TRBJ1-5; 8 bases line up with TRBD1. The CDR3 runs 15 residues. The germline CDR1 and CDR2 sequences are LNHDA and SQIVND (reference sequence). V gave up 7 bases and J gave up 1 base; unmatched junction bases: 6. Written as DNA, the CDR3 is TGTGCCAGTACATTTTGGACAGGGAGCAATCAGCCCCAGCATTTT. It specifies CASTFWTGSNQPQHF.

This chain joins TRBV18 and TRBJ2-1; D is perhaps TRBD2 (6 bases). Trimming took off 5 bases at V and 8 bases at J, with 13 bases between the two ends. This CDR3 comprises 13 residues. The germline V gene encodes CDR1 KGHSH and CDR2 LQKENI. CDR3 nucleotides: TGTGCCAGCTCAATCCATTCGGGGGATGAGCAGTTCTTC. It codes for CASSIHSGDEQFF.

This clonotype was seen at least ten times. V gene TRBV21-1 combines with J gene TRBJ2-7. TRBV21-1 is a pseudogene. The CDR3 is 16 residues long. In DNA, the CDR3 is TGTGCCAGCAGCAAAAGGAGATTCGCGACCACCTACGAGCAGTACTTC. Translating it yields CASSKRRFATTYEQYF.

The sample holds many counts of this clonotype. V gene TRBV5-6 combines with J gene TRBJ1-1, with 8 bases identical to TRBD1. In germline, CDR1 is SGHDT, CDR2 YYEEEE. V lost 5 bases and J lost 1; bases outside the gene matches: 1. The CDR3 is made up of 13 amino acids. The DNA of the CDR3 is TGTGCCAGCAGGGGGACAGGGAACACTGAAGCTTTCTTT. As protein: CASRGTGNTEAFF.

The table lists this clonotype with many counts. The V and J genes are TRBV7-2 and TRBJ1-1; D is undetermined. Deletions cut 4 bases from V and 3 bases from J, with 15 bases between. The CDR3 runs to 15 residues. In germline, CDR1 is SGHTA, CDR2 FQGNSA. CDR3 amino acids: CASSYLGSWDTEAFF. The CDR3 nucleotides read TGTGCCAGCAGCTACCTGGGGAGTTGGGACACTGAAGCTTTCTTT.

This clonotype has a count of ten or more. The V and J genes are TRBV7-9 and TRBJ1-6; D is perhaps TRBD1 (5 bases). The CDR3 extends over 16 amino acids. Germline V lookup: CDR1 SEHNR, CDR2 FQNEAQ (reference sequence). V was pared by 3 bases and J by 10 bases, with 19 bases between. The CDR3 region has the DNA TGTGCCAGCAGCTTCCAACGGACAAGTTCGGTCTCACCCCTCCACTTT. Protein sequence: CASSFQRTSSVSPLHF.

Many counts were recorded for this clonotype. The chain recombines TRBV20-1 with TRBJ2-7; D unclear. Germline CDR1 DFQATT, CDR2 SNEGSKA (reference sequence). The CDR3 spans 11 residues. V was pared by 4 bases and J by 3 bases, with 7 bases between. Here the CDR3 DNA reads TGCAGTGCTATCCCCGTCTACGAGCAGTACTTC. Translation: CSAIPVYEQYF.

There are many counts of this clonotype. This chain joins TRBV7-8 and TRBJ2-5; no clear D gene. CDR1 and CDR2 (germline): SGHVS, FQNEAQ. This CDR3 comprises 11 residues. Trimming took 10 bases from V and 5 from J, leaving 11 bases between them. Here the CDR3 DNA reads TGTGCCACGGCGGTTCGGGAGACCCAGTACTTC. Translating gives CATAVRETQYF. Full variable domain (missing parts from reference TRBV7-8 and TRBJ2-5): GAGVSQSPRYKVAKRGQDVALRCDPISGHVSLFWYQQALGQGPEFLTYFQNEAQLDKSGLPSDRFFAERPEGSVSTLKIQRTQQEDSAVYLCATAVRETQYFGPGTRLLVL.

This clonotype was seen repeatedly, ten times or more. V usage is TRBV7-2 and J usage is TRBJ1-1, with D maybe TRBD1 (5 bases). Trimming removed 6 bases at V and 9 bases at J, with 23 bases between. CDR1 SGHTA and CDR2 FQGNSA come from the germline V gene. CDR3 size: 15 residues. The CDR3 nucleotides read TGTGCCAGCAGGCCCGCGCAGGGAGGGACGCCTCAAGCTTTCTTT. Protein sequence: CASRPAQGGTPQAFF.

This clonotype showed up many times. The gene calls are TRBV5-1 and TRBJ2-5, with 12 positions matching TRBD1. There are 15 residues in the CDR3. Germline V gene sequence: CDR1 SGHRS, CDR2 YFSETQ. The junction had 4 bases not matched to a gene; V was cut back by 2 bases and J by 5 bases. The CDR3 loop reads CASSFFGTGGETQYF. The CDR3 nucleotides are TGCGCCAGCAGCTTCTTCGGGACAGGGGGCGAGACCCAGTACTTC.

This clonotype was seen at least ten times. The chain couples TRBV3-1 to TRBJ1-6, with D hard to call. The V end lost 4 bases, the J end lost 6 bases, and 10 bases lay between the germline ends. The germline CDR1 and CDR2 sequences are LGHDT and YNNKEL (reference sequence). The CDR3 is 14 residues long. CDR3 bases: TGTGCCAGCAGCCGAATTACCGGTAATTCACCCCTCCACTTT. Encoded protein: CASSRITGNSPLHF.

This clonotype was counted ten times or more. This sequence joins TRBV6-6 and TRBJ2-1, with TRBD2 identical over 9 bases. Germline V gives CDR1 MNHNY, CDR2 SVGAGI (reference sequence). The CDR3 spans 15 residues. V dropped 0 bases and J dropped 7; count of bases not matched to a gene: 4. The CDR3 region is CASSYSASGDNEQFF. CDR3 DNA: TGTGCCAGCAGTTACTCCGCTAGCGGGGATAATGAGCAGTTCTTC.